What follows are 11 T cell receptor beta chains derived from one specimen sequenced in a study of T cells in Graves' hyperthyroidism and ophthalmopathy. RNA transcripts served as the template for amplifying TCR beta CDR3 regions. The HTBI primer set was used in a first-round RT-PCR of the TCR CDR3. TCRdb processed the multiplex PCR reads anew with MiXCR; each CDR3 protein has one entry. This sample has under 800,000 distinct CDR3 sequences, with about 15% found just once. Material for sequencing was blood. These receptors were obtained from a woman in her late teens or twenties with Graves' hyperthyroidism.

The sample holds a few counts of this clonotype. The V call is TRBV7-8, the J call TRBJ2-5; D unclear. The CDR3 extends over 14 amino acids. V was clipped by 0 bases and J by 3 bases, with 8 bases between them. Per the germline V gene, CDR1 is SGHVS and CDR2 is FQNEAQ. Here the CDR3 reads CASSLANYEETQYF. CDR3 DNA: TGTGCCAGCAGCTTAGCCAATTATGAAGAGACCCAGTACTTC.

This clonotype was detected many times. The chain employs TRBV4-1 and TRBJ2-7, with 11 positions matching TRBD1. The CDR3 covers 15 residues. V dropped 3 bases and J dropped 6; count of bases not matched to a gene: 7. Looked up from germline, CDR1 is MGHRA and CDR2 is YSYEKL. CDR3 residues: CASSHPPGQGGEQYF. The CDR3, as DNA: TGCGCCAGCAGCCACCCACCGGGACAGGGGGGCGAGCAGTACTTC.

A word on this clonotype: One end of the junction does not line up with germline, which may come from a read error. The genes are TRBV28 and TRBJ2-5, with 9 bases matching TRBD2. The CDR3 runs to 14 residues. The germline gives CDR1 MDHEN, CDR2 SYDVKM. The CDR3 DNA is TGTGACAGCAGGCAAGCGGGAGGTCAAGAGACCCAGTACTTC. Its protein is CDSRQAGGQETQYF. The variable domain in full, with the rest retrieved from reference TRBV28 and TRBJ2-5, is DVKVTQSSRYLVKRTGEKVFLECVQDMDHENMFWYRQDPGLGLRLIYFSYDVKMKEKGDIPEGYSVSREKKERFSLILESASTNQTSMYLCDSRQAGGQETQYFGPGTRLLVL.

This clonotype was observed a handful of times. The chain couples TRBV18 to TRBJ1-2; weak D call: TRBD1 (5 bases). Trimming pared 3 bases from V and 8 bases from J, leaving 13 bases between. Germline CDR1 and CDR2: KGHSH and LQKENI. CDR3 size: 13 residues. The CDR3 DNA sequence: TGTGCCAGCTCACCCCCAGAAGGGGAGGGCTACACCTTC. Translating it yields CASSPPEGEGYTF.

The gene calls are TRBV19 and TRBJ1-2, with D uncertain. This CDR3 has 12 amino acids. The germline gives CDR1 LNHDA, CDR2 SQIVND (reference sequence). The ends were cut back, 7 bases at V and 5 bases at J, with 11 bases in the middle. In DNA form, the CDR3 reads TGTGCCAGTAAAGTCCCGGGATATGGCTACACCTTC. Translation: CASKVPGYGYTF.

V is TRBV15 and J is TRBJ2-2; 10 bases line up with TRBD2. Germline trimming cut 4 bases from V and 4 bases from J; bases unmatched to any gene: 3. The CDR3 is 15 residues long. In germline, CDR1 is LNHNV, CDR2 YYDKDF (reference sequence). In DNA form, the CDR3 reads TGTGCCACCAGCATTAGCGGGAGGTTCACCGGGGAGCTGTTTTTT. Protein product: CATSISGRFTGELFF. Full variable domain (outside the CDR3, taken from reference TRBV15 and TRBJ2-2): DAMVIQNPRYQVTQFGKPVTLSCSQTLNHNVMYWYQQKSSQAPKLLFHYYDKDFNNEADTPDNFQSRRPNTSFCFLDIRSPGLGDTAMYLCATSISGRFTGELFFGEGSRLTVL.

This clonotype was observed at least ten times. The chain is built from TRBV2 and TRBJ1-5; possible D gene TRBD1, 5 bases. This CDR3 is 15 amino acids long. The V gene's germline CDR1 is SNHLY and CDR2 FYNNEI. V was trimmed by 1 base and J by 1 base, leaving 8 bases between them. DNA of the CDR3: TGTGCCAGCAGTGAAGGGGCAGGGAGCAATCAGCCCCAGCATTTT. Translating it yields CASSEGAGSNQPQHF.

This clonotype was seen only a few times. The J gene is TRBJ2-1, the V gene TRBV24-1; D not certain. This CDR3 is built from 14 residues. Trimming removed 2 bases at V and 6 bases at J, with 10 bases between. Germline V CDR1 and CDR2: KGHDR, SFDVKD. Written as DNA, the CDR3 is TGTGCCACCAGTGATTCTCGGCTTCTCAATGAGCAGTTCTTC. Residues: CATSDSRLLNEQFF.

This clonotype was seen many times. The chain combines TRBV3-1 with TRBJ2-1; 8 bases agree with TRBD2. The V segment lost 3 bases and the J segment 5 bases; nucleotides outside the gene matches: 6. The CDR3 is 15 amino acids. The germline V gene encodes CDR1 LGHDT and CDR2 YNNKEL (reference sequence). DNA for the CDR3: TGTGCCAGCAGCCATGGGATTAGCGGGAACAATGAGCAGTTCTTC. Encoded protein: CASSHGISGNNEQFF.

This clonotype was counted many times. This chain joins TRBV11-3 and TRBJ2-1, with 7 bases matching TRBD2. The junction had 9 bases not matched to a gene; V was cut back by 1 base and J by 12 bases. CDR3 length: 14 amino acids. From germline, CDR1 is SGHNT and CDR2 YENEEA. Here the CDR3 reads CASSLGGTPGGQFF. CDR3 sequence (DNA): TGTGCCAGCAGCTTAGGTGGGACCCCGGGAGGGCAGTTCTTC.

This clonotype was observed a few times. The chain uses TRBV30 and TRBJ2-2, with 8 bases matching TRBD2. Germline V gives CDR1 GTSNPN, CDR2 SVGIG (reference sequence). The length of the CDR3 is 16 residues. V trimming: 2 bases; J trimming: 5 bases; junction bases outside the gene matches: 10. The CDR3 is CAWSRAGAEGTGELFF. As DNA, the CDR3 is TGTGCCTGGAGTCGAGCGGGAGCGGAGGGGACCGGGGAGCTGTTTTTT.